This TCR beta chain was captured by sequencing in a study of blood T cell repertoires in COVID-19 (dated by TCRdb to 2020 to 2022). Notes on the research overall: Samples from collaborators originated in the United States, Italy and Spain and spanned both the acute and convalescent phases of COVID-19. The material from the prospective study consisted of cDNA or gDNA derived from T cells, B-cell-depleted T cells, or PBMCs. Deeply sampled blood TCRbeta repertoires from subjects exposed to, actively infected with, or recovered from COVID-19 were included in the dataset. The repertoires were released in a freely available public database intended as a resource for research on the immune response to SARS-CoV-2. Samples came from the ongoing ImmuneRACE study (first 160 participants) plus 1,254 subjects from 6 global collaborators. Sample metadata almost always included a de-identified subject ID, COVID-19 status, age in years and sex. HLA class I and class II types, where available, came from metadata supplied by the sample provider rather than from assay-based typing.

TCRbeta CDR3 regions were amplified from genomic DNA by means of the immunoSEQ Assay, a bias-controlled multiplex PCR. The study's processing was this. The number of nucleated cells in each sample was estimated from the amplification of reference gene primers within the assay. To quantify the absolute abundance of each unique TCRbeta CDR3 rearrangement, sequence reads were collapsed and filtered. Productive Simpson clonality was computed per sample as the square root of Simpson's diversity index over productive rearrangements. As stored in TCRdb, this immuneACCESS dataset retains in-frame rearrangements with V and J assigned. A fraction of the clones does not appear; measured against another copy, unresolved V genes explain less than half of the discrepancy, and the remainder lacks a known reason. V and J calls and clone size are copied from that table; D and trimming were computed from the DNA. The sample profile shows just over 300,000 clones; approximately 85% of them were found once. The ten top clones hold roughly 2.3% of the sample.

Broader findings and caveats from the paper: Clinical and demographic metadata were provided uncurated, with the amount varying by source and participant.

A note on this clone: Its antigen specificity is not known. No much larger clone is present one base from it, and per-base qualities are unavailable.

Participants in the prospective study were aged roughly 18 to 90 years, lived in about two dozen United States geographic areas, and enrolled through a virtual design. In the prospective study, participants were assigned to cohorts based on the clinical history participants reported in a screening survey and a study questionnaire. Recovered participants in ImmuneRACE Cohort 3 were defined as having two consecutive negative NP/OP PCR tests, clearance from a healthcare professional, or resolution of symptoms. Mobile phlebotomists in the prospective study collected whole blood, serum and a nasopharyngeal or oropharyngeal swab from every participant. Prospective study participants could optionally give additional blood draws and questionnaires over an approximately 2-month period. Before DNA extraction, blood samples from the prospective study were shipped at room temperature or frozen. From the cysteine through the phenylalanine, the CDR3 covers 16 amino acids. Just CDR3 DNA is preserved here, 48 bases in frame from base 1.

Sequenced input: PBMCs or T cells enriched from blood (not recorded which). The chain is made from TRBV12-1 and TRBJ1-2; the D segment call TRBD1 is taken from the table without a DNA check. TRBV12-1 is reported as a pseudogene. The receptor was isolated from a man younger than 45 who had recovered from COVID-19. The sequence in DNA is TGTGCCAGCAGCTCCCCGACAGGAGTTATGGGCTATGGCTACACCTTC. This yields the protein CASSSPTGVMGYGYTF.